This section outlines one T cell receptor (beta chain) sequence together with its context. Being one base from a much bigger clone, this may be a read error. The repertoire was sequenced with immunoSEQ multiplex PCR; TCRdb's copy has only in-frame clones and lacks some. In the table there are around 19,000 clones, roughly 80% of which are singletons. These data belong to a study of PD-1 blockade in classical Hodgkin lymphoma. Germline CDR1 SEHNR, CDR2 FQNEAQ (reference sequence). This CDR3 has 16 residues. Stated time point: cycle 4 day 1 (C4D1), after about 6 weeks of nivolumab. Every patient was affected by relapse after autologous stem cell transplantation, while exposure to brentuximab vedotin was not uniform. Best responses were complete response, partial response or progressive disease.

V is TRBV7-9 and J is TRBJ2-2; TRBD1 agrees at 7 bases. The source of this sequence is a human donor with classical Hodgkin lymphoma. The sequences come from peripheral blood mononuclear cells (PBMCs), collected before the fourth cycle of nivolumab. DNA of the CDR3: TGTGCCAGCAGTTCGACAGGGATTTCGATCACCAGGGAGCTGTTTTTT. It specifies CASSSTGISITRELFF.